These 23 T cell receptor beta chains were sequenced from one sample in a study of CD8 T cells in Susac syndrome. RNA was extracted with the RNeasy kit, and a quantity of about 0.5 to 1 ug was reverse transcribed using random hexamers. TCRdb re-derived calls from the immunoSEQ multiplex PCR reads in MiXCR, one entry per CDR3 protein. The data show around 150,000 distinct CDR3 sequences, 80% to 95% seen once. Input material: CD4+ T cells from PBMCs. These receptors were obtained from a human donor in good health.

The chain carries TRBV12-3 or TRBV12-4 and TRBJ1-5, with D maybe TRBD1 (6 bases). The V end was cut by 5 bases, the J end by 1 base, with 12 bases between. The CDR3 length is 15 residues. The CDR3 reads CASSPQGRSNQPQHF. DNA for the CDR3: TGTGCCAGCAGTCCACAGGGTAGGAGCAATCAGCCCCAGCATTTT.

V gene TRBV30 combines with J gene TRBJ1-5; no clear D gene. The germline gives CDR1 GTSNPN, CDR2 SVGIG (reference sequence). The length of the CDR3 is 14 residues. V lost 1 base, J lost 0 bases, and 7 bases lay in between. CDR3 sequence: CAWSAQTSNQPQHF. CDR3 nucleotides: TGTGCCTGGAGTGCCCAGACTAGCAATCAGCCCCAGCATTTT.

The V call is TRBV19, the J call TRBJ2-5, with D possibly being TRBD2 (5 bases). The CDR3 runs to 12 residues. Trimming stripped 5 bases from V and 7 bases from J, with 11 bases between. The germline gives CDR1 LNHDA, CDR2 SQIVND (reference sequence). CDR3: CASSLHRGTQYF. Here the CDR3 DNA reads TGTGCCAGTAGTCTCCACCGGGGGACCCAGTACTTC. The variable domain in full, completed from reference TRBV19 and TRBJ2-5, reads DGGITQSPKYLFRKEGQNVTLSCEQNLNHDAMYWYRQDPGQGLRLIYYSQIVNDFQKGDIAEGYSVSREKKESFPLTVTSAQKNPTAFYLCASSLHRGTQYFGPGTRLLVL.

The chain employs TRBV27 and TRBJ2-5, with D hard to call. Trimming took off 6 bases at V and 6 bases at J, with 11 bases between the two ends. The CDR3 extends over 12 amino acids. CDR1 MNHEY and CDR2 SMNVEV come from the germline V gene (reference sequence). This CDR3 is CASRGSSKTQYF. The CDR3 DNA is TGTGCCAGCAGAGGCAGTTCGAAGACCCAGTACTTC.

This chain joins TRBV5-4 and TRBJ2-3, with D uncertain. Trimming took 0 bases from V and 2 from J, leaving 10 bases between them. CDR3 size: 15 residues. Germline V gives CDR1 SGHNT, CDR2 YYREEE (reference sequence). This CDR3 is CASSLDVSVTDTQYF. Written as DNA, the CDR3 is TGTGCCAGCAGCTTGGATGTCAGTGTCACAGATACGCAGTATTTT.

This clonotype was detected only once. The chain has TRBV20-1 and TRBJ2-4, with D perhaps TRBD1 (5 bases). The germline V gene encodes CDR1 DFQATT and CDR2 SNEGSKA (reference sequence). The CDR3 is 16 residues long. Trimming removed 1 base at V and 3 bases at J, with 16 bases between. CDR3 sequence reads: CSARVQGRMDKNIQYF. DNA for the CDR3: TGCAGTGCTAGAGTCCAGGGAAGGATGGACAAAAACATTCAGTACTTC.

This chain joins TRBV20-1 and TRBJ1-6; tentatively, D is TRBD1 (5 bases). V lost 0 bases and J 16 bases, leaving 10 bases between the germline ends. CDR3 length: 11 residues. Germline V gene sequence: CDR1 DFQATT, CDR2 SNEGSKA (reference sequence). CDR3 sequence: CSARDQQVLHF. CDR3 nucleotide sequence: TGCAGTGCTAGAGATCAACAGGTTCTCCACTTT.

The chain is built from TRBV6-1 and TRBJ1-4; no definite D call. The ends were cut back, 5 bases at V and 7 bases at J, with 14 bases in the middle. CDR3 size: 14 residues. Germline V gives CDR1 MNHNS, CDR2 SASEGT. The CDR3 protein is CASSPLVGGEKLFF. Written as DNA, the CDR3 is TGTGCCAGCAGTCCCTTGGTAGGCGGTGAAAAACTGTTTTTT.

The rearrangement uses TRBV18 and TRBJ2-1; no clear D gene. From germline, CDR1 is KGHSH and CDR2 LQKENI. The CDR3 spans 15 residues. V dropped 0 bases and J dropped 4 bases, with 10 bases sitting between them. The chain's CDR3 is CASSPPNERYNEQFF. In nucleotides, the CDR3 is TGTGCCAGCTCACCACCGAACGAGAGGTACAATGAGCAGTTCTTC.

The CDR3 DNA sequence: TGTGCCAGCACAGGACAGTTACTGTTTACCACCGGGGAGCTGTTTTTT. Protein sequence: CASTGQLLFTTGELFF. The chain is built from TRBV2 and TRBJ2-2; perhaps TRBD1 as D (6 bases). The CDR3 sequence is 16 residues long. Germline values: CDR1 SNHLY, CDR2 FYNNEI. Between the trimmed V and J ends, which lost 7 bases and 4 bases, there was a span of 19 bases.

This chain joins TRBV12-3 or TRBV12-4 and TRBJ2-7, with TRBD1 matching 7 bases. CDR3 length: 14 amino acids. Losses at the gene ends were 7 bases for V and 0 bases for J; bases not matched to a gene: 6. CDR3 sequence reads: CASTGQVDSYEQYF. Here the CDR3 DNA reads TGTGCCAGCACAGGACAGGTAGACTCCTACGAGCAGTACTTC.

This chain links TRBV9 with TRBJ2-1, with 10 bases that match TRBD1. Germline CDR1 reads SGDLS; CDR2 reads YYNGEE. After removal of 0 bases from V and 8 bases from J, the junction contained 5 bases not matched to a gene. The CDR3 contains 15 residues. The CDR3 loop is CASSVGGQGRDEQFF. The CDR3, as DNA: TGTGCCAGCAGCGTAGGGGGACAGGGGAGGGATGAGCAGTTCTTC.

The V and J genes are TRBV18 and TRBJ2-3; D not resolved. This CDR3 region has 13 residues. In germline, CDR1 is KGHSH, CDR2 LQKENI. The V and J ends lost 8 bases and 2 bases respectively, with 11 bases between them. CDR3 sequence: CASALRVTDTQYF. DNA for the CDR3: TGTGCCAGCGCTCTTCGTGTCACAGATACGCAGTATTTT.

J is TRBJ1-6 and V is TRBV3-1; D is undetermined. V shed 2 bases and J shed 4 bases, with 6 bases lying between them. Per the germline V gene, CDR1 is LGHDT and CDR2 is YNNKEL (reference sequence). The CDR3 is made up of 14 amino acids. DNA of the CDR3: TGTGCCAGCAGCCAAACCCGGTATAATTCACCCCTCCACTTT. It is translated as CASSQTRYNSPLHF. Full variable domain (remainder filled in from reference TRBV3-1 and TRBJ1-6): DTAVSQTPKYLVTQMGNDKSIKCEQNLGHDTMYWYKQDSKKFLKIMFSYNNKELIINETVPNRFSPKSPDKAHLNLHINSLELGDSAVYFCASSQTRYNSPLHFGNGTRLTVT.

V is TRBV18 and J is TRBJ2-5, with 8 positions matching TRBD1. The germline V gene encodes CDR1 KGHSH and CDR2 LQKENI. Germline trimming cut 5 bases from V and 6 bases from J; bases unmatched to any gene: 11. CDR3 size: 15 residues. CDR3 nucleotide sequence: TGTGCCAGCTCAGCGGGACAGGCCCTCGGACAGACCCAGTACTTC. It is translated as CASSAGQALGQTQYF.

The rearrangement links TRBV7-9 to TRBJ2-2; D is uncertain. The CDR3 has 15 amino acids. Trimming shortened V by 4 bases and J by 4 bases, and 13 bases separated the two germline ends. Germline CDR1 and CDR2: SEHNR and FQNEAQ (reference sequence). CDR3 DNA: TGTGCCAGCAGCTCCTCGTGGCTGTTCACCGGGGAGCTGTTTTTT. Translating it yields CASSSSWLFTGELFF.

This clonotype has only one observation. CDR3 in amino acids: CASSQGARSDTQYF. In DNA form, the CDR3 reads TGTGCCAGCAGCCAAGGGGCGAGGTCAGATACGCAGTATTTT. This chain connects TRBV14 to TRBJ2-3; no clear D gene. This CDR3 is built from 14 residues. Germline CDR1 reads SGHDN; CDR2 reads FVKESK. V was trimmed by 1 base and J by 4 bases, leaving 9 bases between them.

This clonotype has a single count. The genes are TRBV12-3 or TRBV12-4 and TRBJ2-3; possible D gene TRBD2, 6 bases. The V and J ends lost 5 bases and 6 bases respectively, with 12 bases between them. The CDR3 has 13 amino acids. The chain's CDR3 is CASSLPAGDTQYF. In nucleotides, the CDR3 is TGTGCCAGCAGTCTCCCGGCGGGGGATACGCAGTATTTT.

The chain employs TRBV12-5 and TRBJ1-4; no clear D. V gave up 1 base and J gave up 2 bases, with 5 bases separating them. The CDR3 consists of 14 residues. Germline V gene sequence: CDR1 LGHNT, CDR2 FRNRAP. The CDR3: CASGLGGTNEKLFF. As DNA, the CDR3 is TGTGCTAGTGGTTTGGGAGGTACTAATGAAAAACTGTTTTTT.

The rearrangement uses TRBV2 and TRBJ2-1, with TRBD1 identical over 9 bases. Unmatched junction bases numbered 6, after V lost 6 bases and J lost 0 bases. The germline CDR1 and CDR2 sequences are SNHLY and FYNNEI. The CDR3 contains 16 residues. CDR3 sequence: CASSPGQGFSYNEQFF. Written as DNA, the CDR3 is TGTGCCAGCAGCCCGGGACAGGGCTTCTCCTACAATGAGCAGTTCTTC.

The CDR3 spells CAWSGGQGEAFF. CDR3 sequence (DNA): TGTGCCTGGAGTGGGGGACAGGGGGAAGCTTTCTTT. The chain employs TRBV30 and TRBJ1-1; 10 bases are shared with TRBD1. The CDR3 is 12 residues long. The V gene end was trimmed by 1 base and the J gene end by 8 bases; junction bases not matched to a gene: 1. The germline gives CDR1 GTSNPN, CDR2 SVGIG (reference sequence).

This chain links TRBV29-1 with TRBJ2-7; TRBD2 agrees at 8 bases. V gave up 0 bases and J gave up 7 bases; unmatched junction bases: 5. This CDR3 comprises 13 residues. Per germline, CDR1 SQVTM and CDR2 ANQGSEA. The CDR3 sequence: CSVEDQSGGEQYF. In DNA, the CDR3 is TGCAGCGTTGAAGATCAGAGCGGGGGTGAGCAGTACTTC.

The rearrangement joins TRBV5-1 to TRBJ2-5; TRBD2 is a possible D gene (5 bases). CDR1 is SGHRS, CDR2 YFSETQ, per germline. Trimming removed 2 bases from V and 1 base from J, with 12 bases in between. The CDR3 spans 15 residues. CDR3 sequence reads: CASSFGVATQETQYF. The CDR3 DNA follows: TGCGCCAGCAGCTTCGGGGTGGCTACCCAAGAGACCCAGTACTTC.